Presented here are 4 T cell receptor beta chains from one specimen sequenced in a study of blood T cell repertoires in COVID-19. Clones were read by immunoSEQ multiplex PCR, and TCRdb kept only the in-frame ones, dropping some. The sample includes 220,000 or so clones, 84% of them seen just once. Input material: PBMCs or T cells enriched from blood (not recorded which). The origin of the receptors is a woman between 40 and 50 years old who had recovered from COVID-19.

V usage is TRBV12-3 or TRBV12-4 and J usage is TRBJ2-7; no reliable D call. The CDR3 is 13 amino acids. V lost 2 bases, J lost 8 bases, and 13 bases lay in between. CDR3: CASSLRSERQQYF. CDR3 nucleotides: TGTGCCAGCAGTTTAAGGTCTGAGCGTCAGCAGTACTTC.

Turning to this clone: This specimen includes other DNA sequences encoding the same CDR3. V is TRBV6-4 and J is TRBJ2-3; 8 nucleotides align to TRBD2. The V gene's germline CDR1 is MRHNA and CDR2 SNTAGT. V shed 0 bases and J 5 bases; nucleotides not matched to a gene: 4. This CDR3 region has 15 residues. The chain's CDR3 is CASSDSSGGRDTQYF. The CDR3 DNA reads TGTGCCAGCAGTGACTCGTCGGGAGGGCGAGATACGCAGTATTTT.

The chain recombines TRBV7-9 with TRBJ2-1; 7 bases line up with TRBD1. Germline CDR1 is SEHNR and CDR2 is FQNEAQ (reference sequence). V was pared by 5 bases and J by 9 bases, with 4 bases of the junction left unmatched. This CDR3 region has 12 residues. As DNA, the CDR3 is TGTGCCAGCAGCCTACAGGGGTTTGAGCAGTTCTTC. Translated: CASSLQGFEQFF.

This clone was found a few times. The chain is built from TRBV21-1 and TRBJ2-3; the table's D call TRBD2 went unverified against the DNA. TRBV21-1 is noted as a pseudogene. There are 16 residues in the CDR3. The CDR3 protein is CASSKALAGASDTQYF. CDR3 sequence (DNA): TGTGCCAGCAGCAAAGCCCTAGCGGGAGCGTCCGATACGCAGTATTTT.